This entry is about one T cell receptor (beta chain). This entry comes from a study of T cells in Graves' hyperthyroidism and ophthalmopathy. Amplified TCR beta CDR3 regions derived from RNA transcripts. Using the HTBI primer set, a first-round RT-PCR was run on the TCR CDR3. TCRdb re-called the multiplex PCR reads through MiXCR, storing one row per CDR3 protein. The table shows around 300,000 distinct CDR3 sequences, with around 13% occurring only once. Germline lookup yields CDR1 WNHNN and CDR2 SYGVQD (reference sequence). The CDR3 is 17 amino acids. V dropped 3 bases and J dropped 2 bases, with 19 bases sitting between them.

Sequencing input: blood. The V and J genes are TRBV10-1 and TRBJ1-1; D is possibly TRBD1 (6 bases). This clonotype was obtained from a woman aged 30 to 39 with Graves' hyperthyroidism. Here the CDR3 DNA reads TGCGCCAGCAGTGAAGTGGGACACTACCCCCTAAACACTGAAGCTTTCTTT. Its protein product is CASSEVGHYPLNTEAFF.